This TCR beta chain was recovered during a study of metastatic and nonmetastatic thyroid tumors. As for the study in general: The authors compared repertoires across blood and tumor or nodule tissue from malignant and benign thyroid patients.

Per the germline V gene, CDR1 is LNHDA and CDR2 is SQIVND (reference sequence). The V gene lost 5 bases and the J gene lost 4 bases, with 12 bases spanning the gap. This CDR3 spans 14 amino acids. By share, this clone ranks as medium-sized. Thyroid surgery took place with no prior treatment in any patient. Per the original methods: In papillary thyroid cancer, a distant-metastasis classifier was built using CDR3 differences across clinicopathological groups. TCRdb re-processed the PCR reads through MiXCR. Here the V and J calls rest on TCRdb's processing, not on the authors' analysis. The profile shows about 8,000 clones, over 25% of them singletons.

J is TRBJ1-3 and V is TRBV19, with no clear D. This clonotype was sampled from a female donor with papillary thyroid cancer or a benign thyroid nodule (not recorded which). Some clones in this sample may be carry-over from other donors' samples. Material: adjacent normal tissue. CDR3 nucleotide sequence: TGTGCCAGTAGTTCCCCCGTCGGGGGAAACACCATATATTTT. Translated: CASSSPVGGNTIYF.